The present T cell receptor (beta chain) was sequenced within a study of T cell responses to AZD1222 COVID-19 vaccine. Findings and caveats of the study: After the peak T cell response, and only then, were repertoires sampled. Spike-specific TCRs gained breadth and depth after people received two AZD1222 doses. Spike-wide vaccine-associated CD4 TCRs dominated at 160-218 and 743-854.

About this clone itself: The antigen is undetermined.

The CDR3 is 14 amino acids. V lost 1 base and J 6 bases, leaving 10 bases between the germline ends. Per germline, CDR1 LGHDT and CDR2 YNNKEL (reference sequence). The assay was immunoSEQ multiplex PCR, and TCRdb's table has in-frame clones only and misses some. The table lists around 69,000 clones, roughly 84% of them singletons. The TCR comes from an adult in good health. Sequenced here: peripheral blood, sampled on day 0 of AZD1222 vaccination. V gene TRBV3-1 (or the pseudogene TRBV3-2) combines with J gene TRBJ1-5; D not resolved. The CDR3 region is CASSQGPGGQPQHF. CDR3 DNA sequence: TGTGCCAGCAGCCAAGGGCCAGGCGGTCAGCCCCAGCATTTT.